The 9 T cell receptor beta chains presented below share a single source sample, sequenced in a study of identical twins. TCRdb re-called the 5' RACE reads through MiXCR, storing one row per CDR3 protein. The repertoire holds about 340,000 distinct CDR3 sequences, with 9% to 15% as singletons. This same sample was also part of a study on yellow fever vaccine responses in identical twins.

Sequenced material: CD8+ T cells sorted from blood. The origin of the receptors is a woman between 18 and 30 years old in good health.

The chain links TRBV6-1 to TRBJ1-1; D gene unclear. Trimming left V 4 bases short and J 3 bases short, with 12 bases between. Germline V gene sequence: CDR1 MNHNS, CDR2 SASEGT. The CDR3 length is 14 residues. CDR3 protein: CASSVSQEDTEAFF. CDR3 nucleotides: TGTGCCAGCAGTGTATCCCAGGAGGACACTGAAGCTTTCTTT.

This clonotype was found a few times. The rearrangement uses TRBV5-8 and TRBJ2-7, with D possibly being TRBD1 (6 bases). CDR1 is SGHTS and CDR2 is YDEGEE in the germline V gene. The CDR3 is 14 residues long. The V end was cut by 3 bases, the J end by 4 bases, with 14 bases between. This chain's CDR3 is CASSWPGHAYEQYV. For the CDR3, the DNA is TGTGCCAGCAGCTGGCCGGGACACGCGTACGAGCAGTACGTC.

The chain joins TRBV4-1 to TRBJ2-1; 8 bases are shared with TRBD2. Unmatched junction bases numbered 8, after V lost 3 bases and J lost 4 bases. There are 16 residues in the CDR3. Germline V CDR1 and CDR2: MGHRA, YSYEKL. CDR3 DNA: TGCGCCAGCAGCCAGACGCCGGGAGGGGAGTACAATGAGCAGTTCTTC. Translated: CASSQTPGGEYNEQFF.

This chain joins TRBV2 and TRBJ1-5; no firm D call. The CDR3 sequence is 11 residues long. Trimming removed 1 base from V and 11 bases from J, with 6 bases in between. Germline assignment: CDR1 SNHLY and CDR2 FYNNEI. The CDR3 nucleotides read TGTGCCAGCAGTGAAGACACTACCCAGCATTTT. Encoded protein: CASSEDTTQHF.

This chain links TRBV11-2 with TRBJ1-4, with 7 bases matching TRBD1. J gave up 6 bases and V 5 bases, and 6 bases lay outside the gene matches. Germline loops: CDR1 SGHAT, CDR2 FQNNGV. The CDR3 runs 14 residues. The CDR3 spells CASSPATGDEKLFF. CDR3 bases: TGTGCCAGCAGCCCAGCAACAGGGGATGAAAAACTGTTTTTT.

This clonotype was seen a few times. This chain joins TRBV5-6 and TRBJ1-4; D unclear. V lost 1 base and J lost 0, with 7 bases in between. The length of the CDR3 is 15 residues. Per germline, CDR1 SGHDT and CDR2 YYEEEE. CDR3 sequence (DNA): TGTGCCAGCAGCTTGATGAGCTCAACTAATGAAAAACTGTTTTTT. It specifies CASSLMSSTNEKLFF.

CDR3: CSARTTSGSYQETQYF. The CDR3 bases are TGCAGTGCTAGAACCACTAGCGGTTCGTACCAAGAGACCCAGTACTTC. This chain uses TRBV20-1 with TRBJ2-5, with 8 bases that match TRBD2. The germline CDR1 and CDR2 sequences are DFQATT and SNEGSKA (reference sequence). The CDR3 contains 16 residues. J lost 0 bases, V lost 2 bases, and 8 bases had no gene match.

V is TRBV6-5 and J is TRBJ2-1, with D maybe TRBD2 (7 bases). Germline-derived CDR1 and CDR2 are MNHEY and SVGAGI. The CDR3 runs to 18 residues. Between the trimmed V and J ends, which lost 0 bases and 4 bases, there was a span of 19 bases. The CDR3 loop reads CASSYSSPRGPSYNEQFF. The CDR3 nucleotides are TGTGCCAGCAGTTACTCGTCGCCGCGGGGGCCGTCGTACAATGAGCAGTTCTTC.

The V and J genes are TRBV3-1 and TRBJ1-1; the match to TRBD1 covers 11 bases. Germline V gives CDR1 LGHDT, CDR2 YNNKEL (reference sequence). The V gene end was trimmed by 1 base and the J gene end by 0 bases; junction bases not matched to a gene: 4. The CDR3 sequence is 17 residues long. The CDR3 reads CASSQGTGGHMNTEAFF. CDR3 sequence (DNA): TGTGCCAGCAGCCAAGGGACAGGGGGCCACATGAACACTGAAGCTTTCTTT.